These 16 T cell receptor beta chains were all obtained from the same sample, sequenced in a study of shared clonotypes between healthy human individuals. Here immunoSEQ multiplex PCR was the method, and the copy in TCRdb shows in-frame clones only, minus some. Of roughly 890,000 clones listed, almost 95% are singletons. CD8 cells regarded as naive lacked CD45RO, were positively chosen for CCR7, and omitted terminally differentiated effector memory CD45RA+ cells. Sequences were obtained from naive CD8+ T cells sorted from blood. The receptors shown here come from a man under 40 in good health.

The chain has TRBV10-2 and TRBJ1-1, with D hard to call. In germline, CDR1 is WSHSY, CDR2 SAAADI. V lost 2 bases, J lost 8 bases, and 6 bases lay in between. The CDR3 has 11 residues. CDR3 sequence: CASSEQVEAFF. Written as DNA, the CDR3 is TGCGCCAGCAGTGAGCAGGTGGAAGCTTTCTTT.

V usage is TRBV27 and J usage is TRBJ1-2; no firm D call. The V gene lost 3 bases and the J gene lost 0 bases, with 11 bases spanning the gap. The germline CDR1 and CDR2 sequences are MNHEY and SMNVEV (reference sequence). The CDR3 extends over 15 amino acids. CDR3 sequence reads: CASSFGGGTNYGYTF. The CDR3 nucleotides are TGTGCCAGCAGTTTCGGTGGCGGAACTAACTATGGCTACACCTTC.

The rearrangement joins TRBV7-3 to TRBJ2-7; D is perhaps TRBD1 (6 bases). The V gene lost 5 bases and the J gene lost 7 bases, with 15 bases spanning the gap. Germline CDR1 and CDR2: SGHTA and FQGTGA. The CDR3 length is 13 residues. CDR3 residues: CASSVLQGSEQYF. CDR3 DNA sequence: TGTGCCAGCAGCGTTCTACAGGGATCGGAGCAGTACTTC.

The rearrangement links TRBV9 to TRBJ2-7; no clear D gene. The germline V and J ends were trimmed by 3 bases and 5 bases, with 12 bases remaining between them. Germline CDR1 and CDR2: SGDLS and YYNGEE. The CDR3 has 13 amino acids. CDR3 sequence: CASSAALRDEQYF. The CDR3 coding sequence is TGTGCCAGCAGCGCGGCTCTCCGGGACGAGCAGTACTTC.

The V call is TRBV18, the J call TRBJ2-3; maybe TRBD2 (5 bases). This CDR3 spans 15 amino acids. The ends were cut back, 0 bases at V and 5 bases at J, with 12 bases in the middle. Germline lookup yields CDR1 KGHSH and CDR2 LQKENI. DNA for the CDR3: TGTGCCAGCTCACCACCGTTGGCCGAGGGAGATACGCAGTATTTT. It is translated as CASSPPLAEGDTQYF. Variable domain in full (rest from reference TRBV18 and TRBJ2-3): NAGVMQNPRHLVRRRGQEARLRCSPMKGHSHVYWYRQLPEEGLKFMVYLQKENIIDESGMPKERFSAEFPKEGPSILRIQQVVRGDSAAYFCASSPPLAEGDTQYFGPGTRLTVL.

This rearrangement joins TRBV2 to TRBJ2-1, with 8 bases identical to TRBD1. The J segment lost 13 bases and the V segment lost 10 bases, leaving 9 bases of the junction unmatched. The CDR3 runs 11 residues. The germline CDR1 and CDR2 sequences are SNHLY and FYNNEI. The CDR3 sequence: CANRQGLKQFF. In DNA, the CDR3 is TGTGCCAATCGACAGGGGCTGAAACAGTTCTTC.

This clone was detected only once. The chain links TRBV7-9 to TRBJ2-1; D remains ambiguous. The length of the CDR3 is 11 residues. Germline V gives CDR1 SEHNR, CDR2 FQNEAQ (reference sequence). Trimming took 3 bases from V and 9 from J, leaving 6 bases between them. CDR3: CASSFIGEQFF. CDR3 nucleotide sequence: TGTGCCAGCAGCTTTATTGGTGAGCAGTTCTTC.

Of note for this clone: This specimen includes other DNA sequences encoding the same CDR3. This chain links TRBV18 with TRBJ1-5, with D maybe TRBD1 (5 bases). Trimming left V 3 bases short and J 1 base short, with 7 bases between. The CDR3 runs 14 residues. Germline V gives CDR1 KGHSH, CDR2 LQKENI. The CDR3 spells CASSPRDSNQPQHF. CDR3 nucleotides: TGTGCCAGCTCACCGAGGGACAGCAATCAGCCCCAGCATTTT. Variable domain in full (rest from reference TRBV18 and TRBJ1-5): NAGVMQNPRHLVRRRGQEARLRCSPMKGHSHVYWYRQLPEEGLKFMVYLQKENIIDESGMPKERFSAEFPKEGPSILRIQQVVRGDSAAYFCASSPRDSNQPQHFGDGTRLSIL.

The chain combines TRBV11-2 with TRBJ1-5; 7 nucleotides line up with TRBD1. J was trimmed by 6 bases and V by 5 bases; bases with no gene match: 7. This CDR3 is built from 14 residues. From germline, CDR1 is SGHAT and CDR2 FQNNGV. The CDR3 sequence: CASSAGGFGQPQHF. CDR3 nucleotides: TGTGCCAGCAGCGCAGGGGGGTTTGGTCAGCCCCAGCATTTT.

The chain uses TRBV13 and TRBJ2-3, with D perhaps TRBD2 (5 bases). Germline loops: CDR1 PRHDT, CDR2 FYEKMQ (reference sequence). The CDR3 is 16 amino acids. The V end lost 6 bases, the J end lost 4 bases, and 20 bases lay between the germline ends. CDR3 residues: CASSRASIERPDTQYF. The CDR3 nucleotides are TGTGCCAGCAGTCGGGCTAGCATAGAAAGGCCAGATACGCAGTATTTT.

The V and J genes are TRBV6-6 and TRBJ2-7; a possible D gene is TRBD1 (6 bases). The ends were cut back, 2 bases at V and 6 bases at J, with 8 bases in the middle. Germline V lookup: CDR1 MNHNY, CDR2 SVGAGI (reference sequence). The CDR3 has 12 amino acids. CDR3 residues: CASSYPRGEQYF. Here the CDR3 DNA reads TGTGCCAGCAGTTACCCCAGGGGCGAGCAGTACTTC.

The rearrangement links TRBV4-2 to TRBJ2-4, with TRBD2 as a possible D gene (6 bases). This CDR3 is 15 amino acids long. The ends were cut back, 0 bases at V and 9 bases at J, with 15 bases in the middle. CDR1 is LGHNA and CDR2 is YNFKEQ in the germline V gene. In nucleotides, the CDR3 is TGTGCCAGCAGCCAAGATAGCGGCGGTGAGGGCATTCAGTACTTC. Protein product: CASSQDSGGEGIQYF.

This chain connects TRBV4-1 to TRBJ1-1; D remains ambiguous. CDR1 MGHRA and CDR2 YSYEKL come from the germline V gene. The CDR3 has 14 residues. V gave up 1 base and J gave up 1 base, with 7 bases separating them. The CDR3 here is CASSQAGSNTEAFF. The CDR3 bases are TGCGCCAGCAGCCAAGCCGGGTCGAACACTGAAGCTTTCTTT.

J is TRBJ1-2 and V is TRBV9, with TRBD1 as a possible D gene (6 bases). Looked up from germline, CDR1 is SGDLS and CDR2 is YYNGEE. The CDR3 loop spans 13 amino acids. Trimming took off 0 bases at V and 8 bases at J, with 11 bases between the two ends. This chain's CDR3 is CASSVDTGRGYTF. The DNA of the CDR3 is TGTGCCAGCAGCGTAGACACAGGGAGAGGCTACACCTTC. The whole variable domain, filled in from reference TRBV9 and TRBJ1-2, reads DSGVTQTPKHLITATGQRVTLRCSPRSGDLSVYWYQQSLDQGLQFLIQYYNGEERAKGNILERFSAQQFPDLHSELNLSSLELGDSALYFCASSVDTGRGYTFGSGTRLTVV.

The rearrangement uses TRBV28 and TRBJ1-5; the D gene is possibly TRBD1 (6 bases). The CDR3 extends over 16 amino acids. In germline, CDR1 is MDHEN, CDR2 SYDVKM. V lost 7 bases to trimming and J lost 2 bases, with 18 bases between them. The CDR3 region is CASIPRPGEGNQPQHF. In nucleotides, the CDR3 is TGTGCCAGCATTCCCAGGCCAGGGGAAGGCAATCAGCCCCAGCATTTT.

V and J are TRBV29-1 and TRBJ2-1, with D unresolved. Germline loops: CDR1 SQVTM, CDR2 ANQGSEA. This CDR3 is 10 amino acids long. V lost 6 bases and J lost 7, with 7 bases in between. CDR3 bases: TGCAGCGTGCATAGGAATGAGCAGTTCTTC. Its protein is CSVHRNEQFF.